Presented here are 7 T cell receptor beta chains from one specimen sequenced in a study of blood T cell repertoires in COVID-19. Generated by immunoSEQ multiplex PCR, the TCRdb table keeps only in-frame clones and is missing some. This table holds 210,000 or so clones, 90% found once. The specimen was peripheral blood. The receptor source for this set is a man between 50 and 59 years old with acute or convalescent COVID-19.

The CDR3 coding sequence is TGTGCCAGCTCACGACTAGCGGGAGAAGCAGATACGCAGTATTTT. The encoded protein is CASSRLAGEADTQYF. V is TRBV18 and J is TRBJ2-3; 12 bases are a match to TRBD2. The germline V gene encodes CDR1 KGHSH and CDR2 LQKENI. The CDR3 extends over 15 amino acids. V dropped 4 bases and J dropped 4; count of bases not matched to a gene: 3. The complete variable domain, with remaining parts taken from reference TRBV18 and TRBJ2-3, reads NAGVMQNPRHLVRRRGQEARLRCSPMKGHSHVYWYRQLPEEGLKFMVYLQKENIIDESGMPKERFSAEFPKEGPSILRIQQVVRGDSAAYFCASSRLAGEADTQYFGPGTRLTVL.

The genes are TRBV5-1 and TRBJ2-7; 9 bases line up with TRBD2. Germline assignment: CDR1 SGHRS and CDR2 YFSETQ. The CDR3 is made up of 14 amino acids. V lost 6 bases to trimming and J lost 3 bases; unmatched junction nucleotides: 7. The CDR3 loop reads CASTPSGTYYEQYF. The CDR3 DNA sequence: TGCGCCAGCACTCCTAGCGGGACCTACTACGAGCAGTACTTC.

In this sample, this clone turned up once. V and J are TRBV18 and TRBJ2-5, with unresolved D. Germline V gene sequence: CDR1 KGHSH, CDR2 LQKENI. V dropped 2 bases and J dropped 2 bases, with 9 bases sitting between them. The CDR3 totals 14 residues. CDR3 DNA: TGTGCCAGCTCACCAGCCGCTACTCAAGAGACCCAGTACTTC. As protein: CASSPAATQETQYF. The whole variable domain, remainder taken from reference TRBV18 and TRBJ2-5, is NAGVMQNPRHLVRRRGQEARLRCSPMKGHSHVYWYRQLPEEGLKFMVYLQKENIIDESGMPKERFSAEFPKEGPSILRIQQVVRGDSAAYFCASSPAATQETQYFGPGTRLLVL.

This chain connects TRBV6-5 to TRBJ2-7; D is possibly TRBD2 (6 bases). Germline V lookup: CDR1 MNHEY, CDR2 SVGAGI. V lost 11 bases to trimming and J lost 0 bases, with 17 bases between them. The CDR3 covers 14 residues. CDR3 loop: CAVISAGSSYEQYF. DNA of the CDR3: TGTGCCGTAATCTCAGCCGGGAGCTCCTACGAGCAGTACTTC.

The V and J genes are TRBV7-3 and TRBJ1-2, with TRBD1 matching 8 bases. Germline loops: CDR1 SGHTA, CDR2 FQGTGA. The CDR3 sequence is 13 residues long. J gave up 8 bases and V 4 bases, and 6 bases lay outside the gene matches. The CDR3 loop reads CASSSGTGGGYTF. The CDR3 coding sequence is TGTGCCAGCAGCTCCGGGACAGGAGGAGGCTACACCTTC.

The genes are TRBV5-1 and TRBJ1-4; 7 bases fit TRBD1. Trimming at V came to 0 bases and at J to 5 bases, leaving 7 bases not matched to a gene. The CDR3 length is 16 residues. CDR1 is SGHRS, CDR2 YFSETQ, per germline. The CDR3 region is CASSLETGRKNEKLFF. The CDR3 bases are TGCGCCAGCAGCTTGGAGACAGGGAGGAAGAATGAAAAACTGTTTTTT. Using reference TRBV5-1 and TRBJ1-4 for the parts outside the CDR3, the full variable domain is KAGVTQTPRYLIKTRGQQVTLSCSPISGHRSVSWYQQTPGQGLQFLFEYFSETQRNKGNFPGRFSGRQFSNSRSEMNVSTLELGDSALYLCASSLETGRKNEKLFFGSGTQLSVL.

The chain carries TRBV27 and TRBJ1-2, with D possibly TRBD1 on 6 matching bases. CDR1 MNHEY and CDR2 SMNVEV come from the germline V gene (reference sequence). This CDR3 contains 13 residues. V lost 6 bases and J 12 bases, leaving 20 bases between the germline ends. CDR3 loop: CASSPARGEGDTF. CDR3 coding DNA: TGTGCCAGCAGCCCGGCCCGGGGGGAGGGGGACACCTTC.